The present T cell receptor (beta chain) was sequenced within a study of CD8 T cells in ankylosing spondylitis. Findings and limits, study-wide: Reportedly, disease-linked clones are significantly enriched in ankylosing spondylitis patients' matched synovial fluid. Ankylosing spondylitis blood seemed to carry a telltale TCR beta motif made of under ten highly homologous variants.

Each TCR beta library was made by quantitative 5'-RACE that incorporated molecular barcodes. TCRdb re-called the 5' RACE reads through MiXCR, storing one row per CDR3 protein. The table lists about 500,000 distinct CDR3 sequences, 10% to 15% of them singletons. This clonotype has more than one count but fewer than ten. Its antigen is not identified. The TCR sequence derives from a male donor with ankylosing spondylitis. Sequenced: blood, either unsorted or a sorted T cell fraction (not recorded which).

The CDR3 DNA sequence: TGTGCCAGCAGCCAGGGGGTAGCGGGATTTGAGCAGTTCTTC. Its translation: CASSQGVAGFEQFF. The chain couples TRBV27 to TRBJ2-1, with D perhaps matching TRBD2 (8 bases). V dropped 6 bases and J dropped 9 bases, with 18 bases sitting between them. Germline assignment: CDR1 MNHEY and CDR2 SMNVEV (reference sequence). The CDR3 contains 14 residues.